A single sample gave rise to the 11 T cell receptor beta chains below, sequenced in a study of T cell responses to AZD1222 COVID-19 vaccine. The method was immunoSEQ multiplex PCR; TCRdb's version includes in-frame clones alone and lacks a portion of them. This sample carries over 150,000 clones, about 88% of them seen once, and the ten largest clones take 15% to 20%. Sequenced here: peripheral blood, sampled on day 0 of AZD1222 vaccination. The receptor source for this set is an adult in good health.

The rearrangement joins TRBV12-3 or TRBV12-4 to TRBJ1-2; 7 nucleotides match TRBD1. Trimming at V came to 4 bases and at J to 7 bases, leaving 3 bases not matched to a gene. The CDR3 consists of 12 residues. In nucleotides, the CDR3 is TGTGCCAGCAGTTCCCAGGGGGGTGGCTACACCTTC. It codes for CASSSQGGGYTF.

The chain couples TRBV3-1 (or the pseudogene TRBV3-2) to TRBJ2-7; TRBD1 might be the D (5 bases). Germline CDR1 LGHDT, CDR2 YNNKEL (reference sequence). This CDR3 has 13 residues. V lost 0 bases and J lost 9, with 12 bases in between. This CDR3 reads CASSQDVRGGQYF. DNA of the CDR3: TGTGCCAGCAGCCAAGATGTAAGGGGCGGGCAGTACTTC.

The chain has TRBV7-2 and TRBJ1-5; no firm D call. The CDR3 is 13 residues long. Trimming took off 1 base at V and 9 bases at J, with 10 bases between the two ends. Germline V lookup: CDR1 SGHTA, CDR2 FQGNSA. CDR3 DNA: TGTGCCAGCAGCTTAGACAGTAGCCGGCCCCAGCATTTT. This gives the protein CASSLDSSRPQHF.

This clone was counted between two and nine times. The rearrangement uses TRBV27 and TRBJ2-5; D call uncertain. The length of the CDR3 is 11 residues. Looked up from germline, CDR1 is MNHEY and CDR2 is SMNVEV (reference sequence). Trimming pared 7 bases from V and 6 bases from J, leaving 9 bases between. The CDR3 DNA sequence: TGTGCCAGCACCCTAGGCAAGACCCAGTACTTC. Its translation is CASTLGKTQYF.

Turning to this clone: Its ends do not fully match the called genes, so a read error is possible. The chain links TRBV11-3 to TRBJ2-5; the D is unclear. The CDR3 has 11 residues. CDR1 is SGHNT and CDR2 is YENEEA in the germline V gene. CDR3 bases: TGTGCCAGCAGCTACCAGGAGACCCAGTACTTC. Its protein product is CASSYQETQYF.

This clone was seen only once. The V gene is TRBV15, the J gene TRBJ1-5, with 7 bases lining up with TRBD1. Germline V gene lookup returns CDR1 LNHNV and CDR2 YYDKDF (reference sequence). The CDR3 loop spans 16 amino acids. V was clipped by 0 bases and J by 3 bases; unmatched bases: 5. CDR3 region: CATSRDWGTDNQPQHF. CDR3 bases: TGTGCCACCAGCAGAGATTGGGGGACAGACAATCAGCCCCAGCATTTT.

The CDR3 loop is CSVGTSLASYEQYF. CDR3 DNA sequence: TGCAGCGTGGGGACTAGTCTGGCTAGCTACGAGCAGTACTTC. V usage is TRBV29-1 and J usage is TRBJ2-7, with 8 bases fitting TRBD2. Germline CDR1 and CDR2: SQVTM and ANQGSEA. The CDR3 spans 14 residues. J lost 3 bases, V lost 6 bases, and 10 bases had no gene match.

V is TRBV6-1 and J is TRBJ1-6, with D unclear. Trimming removed 0 bases from V and 10 bases from J, with 16 bases in between. The germline CDR1 and CDR2 sequences are MNHNS and SASEGT. The CDR3 totals 16 residues. The CDR3 sequence is CASSEAGSRGGSPLHF. Here the CDR3 DNA reads TGTGCCAGCAGTGAAGCGGGTTCGCGGGGTGGCTCACCCCTCCACTTT.

The chain has TRBV11-2 and TRBJ1-3; no definite D call. Trimming took 1 base from V and 0 from J, leaving 4 bases between them. This CDR3 spans 14 amino acids. CDR1 is SGHAT and CDR2 is FQNNGV in the germline V gene. The CDR3 loop is CASSLVISGNTIYF. In DNA, the CDR3 is TGTGCCAGCAGCTTAGTTATCTCTGGAAACACCATATATTTT.

The CDR3: CASSAEPSTDTQYF. The CDR3 DNA sequence: TGCGCCAGCAGCGCTGAGCCTAGCACAGATACGCAGTATTTT. The chain joins TRBV5-1 to TRBJ2-3; D is undetermined. CDR1 and CDR2 from the germline V gene are SGHRS and YFSETQ. This CDR3 is built from 14 residues. With 4 bases removed from V and 0 bases from J, the gap between germline ends came to 9 bases.

The sample holds a few counts of this clone. V usage is TRBV7-8 and J usage is TRBJ1-1, with a weak D call TRBD1 (6 bases). The CDR3 consists of 16 residues. CDR1 and CDR2 (germline): SGHVS, FQNEAQ. V lost 1 base to trimming and J lost 7 bases, with 19 bases between them. DNA of the CDR3: TGTGCCAGCAGCTTAGTGACAGGAAACACGGAGATTGAAGCTTTCTTT. Residues: CASSLVTGNTEIEAFF. The full variable domain, rest sourced from reference TRBV7-8 and TRBJ1-1, is GAGVSQSPRYKVAKRGQDVALRCDPISGHVSLFWYQQALGQGPEFLTYFQNEAQLDKSGLPSDRFFAERPEGSVSTLKIQRTQQEDSAVYLCASSLVTGNTEIEAFFGQGTRLTVV.